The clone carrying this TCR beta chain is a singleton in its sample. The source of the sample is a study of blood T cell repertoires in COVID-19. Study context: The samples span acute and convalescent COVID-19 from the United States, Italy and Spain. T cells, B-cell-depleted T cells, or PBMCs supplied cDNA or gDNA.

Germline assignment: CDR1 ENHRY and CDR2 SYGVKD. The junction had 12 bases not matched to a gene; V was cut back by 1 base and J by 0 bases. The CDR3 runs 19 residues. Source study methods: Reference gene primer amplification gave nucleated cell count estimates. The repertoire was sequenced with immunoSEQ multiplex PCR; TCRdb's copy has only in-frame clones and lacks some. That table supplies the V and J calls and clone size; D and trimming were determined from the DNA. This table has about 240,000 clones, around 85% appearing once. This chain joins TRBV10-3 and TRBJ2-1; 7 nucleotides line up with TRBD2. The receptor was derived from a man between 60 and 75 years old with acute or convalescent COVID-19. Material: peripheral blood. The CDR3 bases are TGTGCCATCAGTGAGTTCGCGGGGCGGGAGCCTAGCTCCTACAATGAGCAGTTCTTC. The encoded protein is CAISEFAGREPSSYNEQFF.